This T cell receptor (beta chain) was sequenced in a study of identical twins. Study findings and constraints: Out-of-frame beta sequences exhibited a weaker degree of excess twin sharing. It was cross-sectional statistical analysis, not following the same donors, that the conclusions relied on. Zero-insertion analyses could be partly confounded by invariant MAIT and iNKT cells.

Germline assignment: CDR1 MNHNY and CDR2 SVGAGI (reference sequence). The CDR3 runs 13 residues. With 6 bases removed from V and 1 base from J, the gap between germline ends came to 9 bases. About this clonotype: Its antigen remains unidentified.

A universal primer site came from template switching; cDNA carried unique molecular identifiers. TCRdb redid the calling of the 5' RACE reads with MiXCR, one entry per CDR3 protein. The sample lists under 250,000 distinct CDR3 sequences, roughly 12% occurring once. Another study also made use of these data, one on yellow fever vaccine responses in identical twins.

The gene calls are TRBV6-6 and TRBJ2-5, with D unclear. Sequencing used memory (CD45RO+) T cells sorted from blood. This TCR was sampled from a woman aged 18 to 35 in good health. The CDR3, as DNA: TGTGCCAGCAGCCCCGAATTCCAAGAGACCCAGTACTTC. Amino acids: CASSPEFQETQYF.